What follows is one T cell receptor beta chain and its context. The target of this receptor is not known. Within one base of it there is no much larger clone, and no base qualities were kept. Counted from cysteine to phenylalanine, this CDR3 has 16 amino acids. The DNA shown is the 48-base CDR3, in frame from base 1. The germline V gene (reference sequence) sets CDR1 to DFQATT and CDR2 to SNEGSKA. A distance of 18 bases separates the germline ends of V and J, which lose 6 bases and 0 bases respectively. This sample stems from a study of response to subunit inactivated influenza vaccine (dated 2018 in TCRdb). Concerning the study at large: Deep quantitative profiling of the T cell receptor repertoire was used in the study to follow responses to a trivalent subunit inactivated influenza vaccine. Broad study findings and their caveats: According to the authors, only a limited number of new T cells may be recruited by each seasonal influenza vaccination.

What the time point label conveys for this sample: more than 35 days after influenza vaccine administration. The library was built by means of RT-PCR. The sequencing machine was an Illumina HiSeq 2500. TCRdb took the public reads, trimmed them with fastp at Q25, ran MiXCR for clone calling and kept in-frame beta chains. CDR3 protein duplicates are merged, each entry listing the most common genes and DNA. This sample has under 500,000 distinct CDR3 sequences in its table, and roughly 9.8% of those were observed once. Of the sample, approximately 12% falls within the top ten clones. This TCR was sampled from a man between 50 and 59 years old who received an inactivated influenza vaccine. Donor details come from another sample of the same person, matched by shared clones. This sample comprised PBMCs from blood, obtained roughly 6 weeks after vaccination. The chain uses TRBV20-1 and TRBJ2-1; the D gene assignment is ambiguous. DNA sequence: TGCAGTGCGACGGGCGGCCTCTACAGCTCCTACAATGAGCAGTTCTTC. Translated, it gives CSATGGLYSSYNEQFF.